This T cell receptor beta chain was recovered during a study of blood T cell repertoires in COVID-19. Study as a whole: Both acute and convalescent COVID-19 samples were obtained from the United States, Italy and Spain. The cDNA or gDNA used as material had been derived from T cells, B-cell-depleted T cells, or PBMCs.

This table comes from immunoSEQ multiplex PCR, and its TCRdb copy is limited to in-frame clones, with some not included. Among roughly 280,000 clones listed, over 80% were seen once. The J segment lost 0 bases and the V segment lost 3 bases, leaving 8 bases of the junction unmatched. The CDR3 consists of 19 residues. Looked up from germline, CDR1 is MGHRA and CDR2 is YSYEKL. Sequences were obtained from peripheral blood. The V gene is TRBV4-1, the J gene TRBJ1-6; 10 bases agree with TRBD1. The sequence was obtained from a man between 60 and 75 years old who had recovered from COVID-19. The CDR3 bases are TGCGCCAGCAGCCAGCCGGGACAGGGGAATTGCTCCTATAATTCACCCCTCCACTTT. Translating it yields CASSQPGQGNCSYNSPLHF.